The present TCR beta chain was sequenced within a study of cytomegalovirus exposure and HLA in healthy donors. Study outcomes and limitations: Generally TCR sequences proved uncommon, though certain public TCRs appeared in numerous donors. Overall, around 160 TCR beta chains were annotated as cytomegalovirus-associated.

A word on this clone: The antigen remains unidentified.

Measured with immunoSEQ multiplex PCR; TCRdb has only the in-frame clones, and not every one. The table shows about 150,000 clones, with approximately 92% occurring only once. Germline values: CDR1 SNHLY, CDR2 FYNNEI. CDR3 size: 15 residues. V shed 5 bases and J shed 2 bases, with 14 bases lying between them. This chain links TRBV2 with TRBJ2-3; D is unclear. The sequenced sample consisted of PBMCs. This sequence was found in a woman aged 18-29 years in good health and CMV-seropositive. DNA of the CDR3: TGTGCCAGCAGTCGGAACAGCCTTTACACAGATACGCAGTATTTT. Its translation: CASSRNSLYTDTQYF. Together with reference TRBV2 and TRBJ2-3, the CDR3 gives the full variable domain: EPEVTQTPSHQVTQMGQEVILRCVPISNHLYFYWYRQILGQKVEFLVSFYNNEISEKSEIFDDQFSVERPDGSNFTLKIRSTKLEDSAMYFCASSRNSLYTDTQYFGPGTRLTVL.